These 10 T cell receptor beta chains originate from one sample sequenced in a study of blood T cell repertoires in COVID-19. Data came from immunoSEQ multiplex PCR; TCRdb stores just in-frame clones and leaves some out. Of 250,000 to 350,000 clones listed, roughly four fifths are singletons. Sequenced sample: peripheral blood. These receptors were obtained from a person aged 65 to 85 with COVID-19, enrolled during active disease.

The genes are TRBV6-5 and TRBJ2-7; a weak D match, TRBD1 (6 bases). Trimming cost V 6 bases and J 1 base, with 10 bases left between them. Germline assignment: CDR1 MNHEY and CDR2 SVGAGI. There are 13 residues in the CDR3. CDR3 sequence (DNA): TGTGCCAGCAGGGGGGACAATTCCTACGAGCAGTACTTC. Protein sequence: CASRGDNSYEQYF.

The chain carries TRBV24-1 and TRBJ2-2; D is uncertain. Trimming pared 0 bases from V and 2 bases from J, leaving 15 bases between. The CDR3 sequence is 18 residues long. Germline V gives CDR1 KGHDR, CDR2 SFDVKD. The CDR3 loop reads CATSDLLLARSNTGELFF. The DNA for the CDR3 is TGTGCCACCAGTGATTTGCTTCTGGCGCGGAGTAACACCGGGGAGCTGTTTTTT.

The chain is built from TRBV5-4 and TRBJ2-5; 8 bases fit TRBD1. Judging by the DNA end, TRBJ2-7 fits better; the J call may be wrong. The germline V gene encodes CDR1 SGHNT and CDR2 YYREEE (reference sequence). There are 14 residues in the CDR3. CDR3 sequence reads: CASSHWTGLREQYF. For the CDR3, the DNA is TGTGCCAGCAGCCATTGGACAGGGCTTCGCGAGCAGTACTTC.

The chain combines TRBV5-4 with TRBJ1-2, with a possible D match to TRBD1 (6 bases). From germline, CDR1 is SGHNT and CDR2 YYREEE (reference sequence). V gave up 5 bases and J gave up 7 bases, with 18 bases separating them. CDR3 length: 14 residues. For the CDR3, the DNA is TGTGCCAGCAGTTTAATACAGGGATTGGGTGGCTACACCTTC. It specifies CASSLIQGLGGYTF.

CDR3: CASSQKDGGGNEKLFF. DNA of the CDR3: TGTGCCAGCAGCCAGAAAGATGGCGGGGGGAATGAAAAACTGTTTTTT. The chain couples TRBV14 to TRBJ1-4, with a weak D call TRBD1 (5 bases). The germline V gene encodes CDR1 SGHDN and CDR2 FVKESK. The CDR3 contains 16 residues. V lost 3 bases and J lost 5, with 16 bases in between. Filled out from reference TRBV14 and TRBJ1-4, the complete variable domain reads EAGVTQFPSHSVIEKGQTVTLRCDPISGHDNLYWYRRVMGKEIKFLLHFVKESKQDESGMPNNRFLAERTGGTYSTLKVQPAELEDSGVYFCASSQKDGGGNEKLFFGSGTQLSVL.

V is TRBV3-1 (or the pseudogene TRBV3-2) and J is TRBJ2-5; 7 nucleotides align to TRBD1. The J segment lost 2 bases and the V segment lost 5 bases, leaving 11 bases of the junction unmatched. From germline, CDR1 is LGHDT and CDR2 YNNKEL (reference sequence). The CDR3 totals 16 residues. CDR3 bases: TGTGCCAGCAGCTCTCGACAGGGCAGGGGGCAAGAGACCCAGTACTTC. Residues: CASSSRQGRGQETQYF.

CDR3 sequence reads: CASSPPTSGNNEQFF. The CDR3 region has the DNA TGTGCCAGCAGCCCGCCGACTAGCGGAAACAATGAGCAGTTCTTC. V is TRBV7-9 and J is TRBJ2-1; the match to TRBD2 covers 9 bases. The V gene end was trimmed by 5 bases and the J gene end by 5 bases; junction bases not matched to a gene: 7. Per germline, CDR1 SEHNR and CDR2 FQNEAQ (reference sequence). The CDR3 totals 15 residues.

The chain couples TRBV5-1 to TRBJ1-4, with no clear D. The CDR3 covers 13 residues. Trimming shortened V by 4 bases and J by 7 bases, and 11 bases separated the two germline ends. From germline, CDR1 is SGHRS and CDR2 YFSETQ. CDR3 in DNA: TGCGCCAGCAGCCCCGAGTCCGGTGAAAAACTGTTTTTT. Protein sequence: CASSPESGEKLFF.

This chain links TRBV2 with TRBJ1-6; D might be TRBD1 (6 bases). V was trimmed by 1 base and J by 0 bases, leaving 10 bases between them. CDR1 is SNHLY and CDR2 is FYNNEI in the germline V gene. The CDR3 sequence is 17 residues long. This CDR3 reads CASSEVGGNSYNSPLHF. The CDR3, as DNA: TGTGCCAGCAGTGAAGTAGGGGGAAACTCCTATAATTCACCCCTCCACTTT.

This sequence joins TRBV24-1 and TRBJ2-3; 7 positions match TRBD2. This CDR3 contains 13 residues. CDR1 is KGHDR, CDR2 SFDVKD, per germline. V gave up 8 bases and J gave up 2 bases; unmatched junction bases: 3. CDR3 in DNA: TGTGCCACCAACGGGGACTACACAGATACGCAGTATTTT. It is translated as CATNGDYTDTQYF.